This TCR beta chain was sequenced during a study of monozygotic twins with inflammatory bowel disease. Study outcomes and limitations: Other individuals had fewer clonotypes in common with IBD patients than with healthy twins, especially with disease activity.

Details on this clonotype: Its specificity is not known.

Every sample had its cDNA made across eight separate reactions. Reprocessing the 5' RACE reads, TCRdb reports a single entry for every CDR3 protein and omits DNA. This sample's table reports around 400,000 distinct CDR3 sequences. Germline V lookup: CDR1 LGHDT, CDR2 YNNKEL (reference sequence). The CDR3 extends over 13 amino acids. Total RNA isolation used whole blood (no T cell sorting was performed). J is TRBJ1-2 and V is TRBV3-1; TCRdb gives TRBD1 as the D gene, but with no DNA this cannot be confirmed. The origin of this receptor is a human donor with ulcerative colitis or Crohn's disease, or a healthy co-twin of an affected twin (not recorded which). Sequencing was performed on blood. CDR3 region: CASSRGTDRPYTF.